These 11 T cell receptor beta chains share one sample of origin, sequenced in a study of early T cells in non-severe SARS-CoV-2 infection. TCRdb passed the 5' RACE reads through MiXCR, listing each CDR3 protein once. The sample records about 86,000 distinct CDR3 sequences, about an eighth being singletons. Input material: whole blood. These receptors originate from an adult who was a healthcare worker with PCR-confirmed SARS-CoV-2 infection or an uninfected control (not recorded which).

The chain carries TRBV2 and TRBJ2-7; D not certain. Per the germline V gene, CDR1 is SNHLY and CDR2 is FYNNEI. V was trimmed by 6 bases and J by 2 bases, leaving 5 bases between them. The CDR3 runs to 11 residues. The CDR3 DNA sequence: TGTGCCAGCAGAGAGACCTACGAGCAGTACTTC. Its protein product is CASRETYEQYF. Full variable domain (outside the CDR3, taken from reference TRBV2 and TRBJ2-7): EPEVTQTPSHQVTQMGQEVILRCVPISNHLYFYWYRQILGQKVEFLVSFYNNEISEKSEIFDDQFSVERPDGSNFTLKIRSTKLEDSAMYFCASRETYEQYFGPGTRLTVT.

The rearrangement links TRBV5-1 to TRBJ2-3; 8 positions agree with TRBD1. This CDR3 has 14 amino acids. The V and J ends lost 4 bases and 2 bases, in that order; junction bases with no gene match: 3. Germline loops: CDR1 SGHRS, CDR2 YFSETQ. CDR3 DNA: TGCGCCAGCAGCGTGGGACAGGCCACAGATACGCAGTATTTT. Translation gives CASSVGQATDTQYF.

This clonotype was seen at least ten times. The junction does not match germline at one end; this may be a read error. The chain recombines TRBV5-1 with TRBJ2-7; 13 bases are a match to TRBD2. The CDR3 totals 15 residues. Germline assignment: CDR1 SGHRS and CDR2 YFSETQ. CDR3 loop: CASSLGLAGSYEQYF. The CDR3 nucleotides read TGTGCCAGCAGCTTGGGACTAGCGGGATCCTACGAGCAGTACTTC.

This chain connects TRBV7-6 to TRBJ2-1; D is ambiguous. The CDR3 consists of 17 residues. Trimming stripped 2 bases from V and 8 bases from J, with 22 bases between. Germline V gene sequence: CDR1 SGHVS, CDR2 FNYEAQ. The CDR3 loop is CASSLLLGTTYNDEQFF. The CDR3 DNA sequence: TGTGCCAGCAGCTTATTACTCGGTACCACCTACAATGATGAGCAGTTCTTC.

The rearrangement links TRBV7-2 to TRBJ1-6; D not certain. Per germline, CDR1 SGHTA and CDR2 FQGNSA. The V end lost 6 bases, the J end lost 10 bases, and 10 bases lay between the germline ends. There are 12 residues in the CDR3. This CDR3 reads CASRPPRSPLHF. In DNA form, the CDR3 reads TGTGCCAGCAGGCCACCGAGATCACCCCTCCACTTT. The entire variable domain, with the rest obtained from reference TRBV7-2 and TRBJ1-6, is as follows: GAGVSQSPSNKVTEKGKDVELRCDPISGHTALYWYRQSLGQGLEFLIYFQGNSAPDKSGLPSDRFSAERTGGSVSTLTIQRTQQEDSAVYLCASRPPRSPLHFGNGTRLTVT.

In its sample, this clonotype was seen a few times. This chain links TRBV6-2 or TRBV6-3 with TRBJ2-3, with TRBD2 identical over 10 bases. CDR1 MNHEY and CDR2 SVGEGT come from the germline V gene. This CDR3 is built from 15 residues. J lost 6 bases, V lost 4 bases, and 7 bases had no gene match. CDR3 amino acids: CASSLAGGRADTQYF. CDR3 DNA sequence: TGTGCCAGCAGTTTAGCGGGAGGAAGAGCCGATACGCAGTATTTT.

The rearrangement links TRBV7-3 to TRBJ2-2; 13 bases map to TRBD2. The CDR3 is 17 amino acids. The germline gives CDR1 SGHTA, CDR2 FQGTGA. V was clipped by 5 bases and J by 6 bases; unmatched bases: 9. CDR3 amino acids: CASSPLTSGRFAGELFF. The CDR3 nucleotides are TGTGCCAGCAGCCCACTGACTAGCGGGAGGTTCGCCGGGGAGCTGTTTTTT.

This clonotype was seen many times. The rearrangement links TRBV7-2 to TRBJ2-5, with 8 bases identical to TRBD2. CDR3 length: 16 residues. With V trimmed by 3 bases and J by 5 bases, 11 bases remained unmatched. CDR1 is SGHTA, CDR2 FQGNSA, per germline. This CDR3 is CASSFTLAGLPETQYF. CDR3 DNA sequence: TGTGCCAGCAGCTTTACCTTAGCGGGGCTTCCGGAGACCCAGTACTTC.

This clonotype occurred a few times. This chain joins TRBV20-1 and TRBJ2-1; D gene uncertain. The CDR3 is 14 residues long. The germline V gene has CDR1 DFQATT and CDR2 SNEGSKA (reference sequence). The V and J ends lost 4 bases and 3 bases respectively, with 13 bases between them. The CDR3 here is CSAIRRNDYNEQFF. The CDR3 DNA is TGCAGTGCTATAAGGCGGAACGACTACAATGAGCAGTTCTTC.

This clonotype has just a few counts. This sequence joins TRBV19 and TRBJ2-3; no clear D gene. The germline gives CDR1 LNHDA, CDR2 SQIVND (reference sequence). The V and J ends lost 8 bases and 0 bases respectively, with 9 bases between them. CDR3 length: 13 amino acids. CDR3 sequence reads: CASWAPSTDTQYF. In DNA form, the CDR3 reads TGTGCCAGTTGGGCTCCCAGCACAGATACGCAGTATTTT.

V usage is TRBV7-9 and J usage is TRBJ2-1, with 14 bases that match TRBD2. CDR1 is SEHNR, CDR2 FQNEAQ, per germline (reference sequence). The CDR3 extends over 22 amino acids. Losses at the gene ends were 1 base for V and 7 bases for J; bases not matched to a gene: 21. The CDR3 loop is CASSLVMRRGPGLAGEGNEQFF. The CDR3 DNA is TGTGCCAGCAGCTTAGTTATGAGGAGGGGACCGGGACTAGCGGGAGAAGGTAATGAGCAGTTCTTC.